A single sample is the source of the 6 T cell receptor beta chains below, sequenced in a study of T cell responses to AZD1222 COVID-19 vaccine. Here immunoSEQ multiplex PCR was the method, and the copy in TCRdb shows in-frame clones only, minus some. The sample holds approximately 130,000 clones, roughly 92% seen once. The input for sequencing was peripheral blood, taken 28 days after the second AZD1222 dose. The receptor source for this set is an adult who received the AZD1222 COVID-19 vaccine.

The sample holds one count of this clone. The V and J genes are TRBV10-1 and TRBJ2-1; the match to TRBD1 covers 7 bases. The CDR3 totals 19 residues. Germline CDR1 WNHNN, CDR2 SYGVQD (reference sequence). V was clipped by 0 bases and J by 0 bases; unmatched bases: 11. This chain's CDR3 is CASSESHLGGPPSYNEQFF. In DNA, the CDR3 is TGCGCCAGCAGTGAGTCACATTTAGGGGGCCCACCCTCCTACAATGAGCAGTTCTTC.

The chain couples TRBV18 to TRBJ1-5; D possibly corresponds to TRBD1 (5 bases). V gave up 2 bases and J gave up 0 bases, with 11 bases separating them. The CDR3 spans 16 residues. Per germline, CDR1 KGHSH and CDR2 LQKENI. Here the CDR3 DNA reads TGTGCCAGCTCACCAGGGGGAAGGGCTAGCAATCAGCCCCAGCATTTT. This codes for CASSPGGRASNQPQHF.

The chain carries TRBV20-1 and TRBJ1-5; 10 nucleotides match TRBD1. Trimming cost V 3 bases and J 3 bases; bases outside gene matches: 8. This CDR3 has 16 residues. CDR1 is DFQATT, CDR2 SNEGSKA, per germline (reference sequence). The CDR3 here is CSASAGTGAYNQPQHF. The DNA for the CDR3 is TGCAGTGCTAGTGCGGGGACAGGGGCATACAATCAGCCCCAGCATTTT.

The chain employs TRBV3-1 (or the pseudogene TRBV3-2) and TRBJ1-5, with TRBD1 as a possible D gene (5 bases). Germline V gene lookup returns CDR1 LGHDT and CDR2 YNNKEL (reference sequence). V was clipped by 8 bases and J by 5 bases, with 13 bases between them. CDR3 length: 13 amino acids. The CDR3 sequence is CASGAGRDQPQHF. The CDR3 nucleotides read TGTGCCAGCGGGGCCGGGAGGGATCAGCCCCAGCATTTT.

The chain recombines TRBV6-5 with TRBJ2-7; TRBD1 is a possible D gene (6 bases). The CDR3 loop spans 14 amino acids. The germline gives CDR1 MNHEY, CDR2 SVGAGI. V dropped 7 bases and J dropped 3 bases, with 16 bases sitting between them. The CDR3 region is CASKWGQGHYEQYF. Written as DNA, the CDR3 is TGTGCCAGCAAATGGGGACAAGGGCACTACGAGCAGTACTTC.

The chain joins TRBV11-2 to TRBJ2-2; 8 nucleotides match TRBD2. This CDR3 is 16 amino acids long. Germline trimming cut 3 bases from V and 1 base from J; bases unmatched to any gene: 4. Germline V CDR1 and CDR2: SGHAT, FQNNGV. The CDR3 sequence is CASSFNSGENTGELFF. The CDR3 DNA sequence: TGTGCCAGCAGCTTTAATAGCGGGGAGAACACCGGGGAGCTGTTTTTT.